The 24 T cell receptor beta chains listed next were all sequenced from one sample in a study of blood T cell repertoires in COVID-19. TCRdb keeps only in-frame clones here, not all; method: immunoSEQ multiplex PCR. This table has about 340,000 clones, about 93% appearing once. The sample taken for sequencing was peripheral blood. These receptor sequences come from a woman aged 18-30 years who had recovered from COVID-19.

As DNA, the CDR3 is TGTGCCAGCAGCCACGGACTAGCGAGAGAGACCCAGTACTTC. This codes for CASSHGLARETQYF. The chain couples TRBV6-2 or TRBV6-3 to TRBJ2-5; 9 positions match TRBD2. CDR1 is MNHEY, CDR2 SVGEGT, per germline. The CDR3 is made up of 14 amino acids. V lost 6 bases to trimming and J lost 4 bases; unmatched junction nucleotides: 6.

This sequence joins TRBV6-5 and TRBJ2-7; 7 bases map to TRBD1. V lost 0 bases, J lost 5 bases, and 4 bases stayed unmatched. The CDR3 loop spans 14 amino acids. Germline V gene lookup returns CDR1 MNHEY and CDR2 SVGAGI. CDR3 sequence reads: CASSYSIQGNEQYV. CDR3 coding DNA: TGTGCCAGCAGTTACTCGATACAGGGGAACGAGCAGTACGTC.

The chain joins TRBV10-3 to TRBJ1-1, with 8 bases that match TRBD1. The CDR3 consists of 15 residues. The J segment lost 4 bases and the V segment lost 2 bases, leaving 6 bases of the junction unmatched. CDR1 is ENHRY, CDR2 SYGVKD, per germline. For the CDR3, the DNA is TGTGCCATCAGTGAGGGACAGGGTGGGGGCACTGAAGCTTTCTTT. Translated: CAISEGQGGGTEAFF.

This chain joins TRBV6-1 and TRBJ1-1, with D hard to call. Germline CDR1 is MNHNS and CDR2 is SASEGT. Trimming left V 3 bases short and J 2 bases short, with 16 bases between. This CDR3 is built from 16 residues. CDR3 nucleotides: TGTGCCAGCAGTGAGGCCGCGGCCGGGGAAAACACTGAAGCTTTCTTT. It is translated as CASSEAAAGENTEAFF.

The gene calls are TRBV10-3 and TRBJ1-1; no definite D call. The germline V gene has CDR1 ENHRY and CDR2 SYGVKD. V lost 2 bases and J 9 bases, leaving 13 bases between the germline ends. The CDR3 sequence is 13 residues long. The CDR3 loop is CAISEKRSLQAFF. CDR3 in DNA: TGTGCCATCAGTGAGAAACGGAGCCTCCAAGCTTTCTTT.

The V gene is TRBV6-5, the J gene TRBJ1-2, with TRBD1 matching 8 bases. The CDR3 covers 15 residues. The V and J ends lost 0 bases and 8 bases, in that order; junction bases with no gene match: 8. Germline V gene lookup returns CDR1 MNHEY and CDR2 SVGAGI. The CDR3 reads CASSYSPDRGSGYTF. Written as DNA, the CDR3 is TGTGCCAGCAGTTACTCTCCCGACAGGGGATCCGGCTACACCTTC.

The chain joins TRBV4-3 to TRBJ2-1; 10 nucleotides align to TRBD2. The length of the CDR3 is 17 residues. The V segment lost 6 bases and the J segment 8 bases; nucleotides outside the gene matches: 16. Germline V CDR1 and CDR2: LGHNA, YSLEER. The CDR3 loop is CASSPGLILAGVHEQFF. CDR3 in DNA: TGCGCCAGCAGTCCGGGGCTGATTCTAGCGGGAGTGCATGAGCAGTTCTTC.

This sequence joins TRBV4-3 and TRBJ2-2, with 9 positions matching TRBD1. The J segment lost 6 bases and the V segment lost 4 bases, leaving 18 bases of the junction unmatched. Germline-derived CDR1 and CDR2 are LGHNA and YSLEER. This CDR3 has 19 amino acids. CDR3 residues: CASSPSALTRDRASGELFF. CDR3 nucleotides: TGCGCCAGCAGCCCGTCGGCTCTAACCCGGGACAGGGCGTCCGGGGAGCTGTTTTTT.

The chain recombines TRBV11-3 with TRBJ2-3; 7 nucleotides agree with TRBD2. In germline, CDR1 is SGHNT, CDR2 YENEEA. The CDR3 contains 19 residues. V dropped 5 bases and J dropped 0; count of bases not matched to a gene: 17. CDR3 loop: CASSTPGGAVHSSTDTQYF. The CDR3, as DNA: TGTGCCAGCAGCACACCGGGGGGAGCGGTCCATTCTAGCACAGATACGCAGTATTTT.

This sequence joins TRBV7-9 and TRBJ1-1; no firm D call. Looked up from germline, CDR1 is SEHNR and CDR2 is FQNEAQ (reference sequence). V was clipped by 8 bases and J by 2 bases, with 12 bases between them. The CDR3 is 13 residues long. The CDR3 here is CASSVTVNTEAFF. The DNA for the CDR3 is TGTGCCAGCTCGGTAACGGTAAACACTGAAGCTTTCTTT.

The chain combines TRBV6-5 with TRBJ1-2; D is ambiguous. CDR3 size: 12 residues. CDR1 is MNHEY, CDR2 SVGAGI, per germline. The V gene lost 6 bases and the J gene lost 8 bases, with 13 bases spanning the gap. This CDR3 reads CASSVAREGYTF. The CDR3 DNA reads TGTGCCAGCAGCGTCGCACGGGAGGGCTACACCTTC.

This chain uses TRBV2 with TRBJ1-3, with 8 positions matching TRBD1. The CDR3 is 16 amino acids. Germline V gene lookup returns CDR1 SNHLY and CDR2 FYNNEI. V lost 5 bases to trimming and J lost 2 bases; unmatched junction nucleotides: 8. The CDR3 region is CASSRDQGATGNTIYF. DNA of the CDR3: TGTGCCAGCAGTCGAGATCAGGGGGCTACTGGAAACACCATATATTTT.

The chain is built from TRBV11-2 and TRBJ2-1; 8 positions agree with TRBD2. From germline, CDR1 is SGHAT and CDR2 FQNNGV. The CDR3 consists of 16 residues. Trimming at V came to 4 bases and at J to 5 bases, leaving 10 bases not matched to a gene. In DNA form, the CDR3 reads TGTGCCAGCAGCTCCCTCCTAAGGCGGGGGGACAATGAGCAGTTCTTC. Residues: CASSSLLRRGDNEQFF. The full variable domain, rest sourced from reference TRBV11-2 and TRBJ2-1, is EAGVAQSPRYKIIEKRQSVAFWCNPISGHATLYWYQQILGQGPKLLIQFQNNGVVDDSQLPKDRFSAERLKGVDSTLKIQPAKLEDSAVYLCASSSLLRRGDNEQFFGPGTRLTVL.

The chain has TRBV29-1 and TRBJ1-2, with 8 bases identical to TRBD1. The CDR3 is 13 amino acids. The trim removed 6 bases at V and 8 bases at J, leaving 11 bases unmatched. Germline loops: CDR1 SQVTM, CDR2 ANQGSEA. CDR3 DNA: TGCAGCGTCCGATGGCAGGGGGCTGGCGGCTACACCTTC. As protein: CSVRWQGAGGYTF.

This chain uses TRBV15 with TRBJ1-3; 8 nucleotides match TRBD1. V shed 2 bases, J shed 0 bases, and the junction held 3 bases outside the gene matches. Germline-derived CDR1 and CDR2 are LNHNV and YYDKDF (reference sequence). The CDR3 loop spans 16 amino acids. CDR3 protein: CATSRLDRVSGNTIYF. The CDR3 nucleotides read TGTGCCACCAGCAGACTGGACAGGGTCTCTGGAAACACCATATATTTT. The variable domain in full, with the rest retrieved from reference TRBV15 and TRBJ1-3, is DAMVIQNPRYQVTQFGKPVTLSCSQTLNHNVMYWYQQKSSQAPKLLFHYYDKDFNNEADTPDNFQSRRPNTSFCFLDIRSPGLGDTAMYLCATSRLDRVSGNTIYFGEGSWLTVV.

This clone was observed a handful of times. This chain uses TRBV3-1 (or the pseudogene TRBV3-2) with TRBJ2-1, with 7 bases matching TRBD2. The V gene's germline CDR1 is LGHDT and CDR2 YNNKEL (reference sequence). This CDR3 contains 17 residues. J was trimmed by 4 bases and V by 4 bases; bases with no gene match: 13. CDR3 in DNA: TGTGCCAGCAGCCTCCGGGGGAGCGGGGTTGGGTACAATGAGCAGTTCTTC. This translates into CASSLRGSGVGYNEQFF.

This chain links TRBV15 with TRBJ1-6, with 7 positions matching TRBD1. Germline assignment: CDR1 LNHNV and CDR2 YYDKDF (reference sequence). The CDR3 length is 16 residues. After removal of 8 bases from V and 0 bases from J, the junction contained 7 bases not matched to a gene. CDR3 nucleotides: TGTGCCACCCGGACAGGCCGGAGCTCCTATAATTCACCCCTCCACTTT. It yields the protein CATRTGRSSYNSPLHF.

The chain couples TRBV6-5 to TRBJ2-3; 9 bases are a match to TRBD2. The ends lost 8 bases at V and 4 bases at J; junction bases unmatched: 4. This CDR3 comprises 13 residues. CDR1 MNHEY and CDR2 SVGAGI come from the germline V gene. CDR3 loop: CASRGRASDTQYF. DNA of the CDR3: TGTGCCAGCCGCGGGAGGGCCTCAGATACGCAGTATTTT.

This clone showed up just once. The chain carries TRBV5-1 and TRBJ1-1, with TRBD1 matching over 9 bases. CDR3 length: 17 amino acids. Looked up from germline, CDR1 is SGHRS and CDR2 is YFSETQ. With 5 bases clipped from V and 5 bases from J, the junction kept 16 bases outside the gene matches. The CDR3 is CASSFGTGYPGGTEAFF. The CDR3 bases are TGCGCCAGCAGTTTCGGGACAGGGTATCCGGGTGGGACTGAAGCTTTCTTT.

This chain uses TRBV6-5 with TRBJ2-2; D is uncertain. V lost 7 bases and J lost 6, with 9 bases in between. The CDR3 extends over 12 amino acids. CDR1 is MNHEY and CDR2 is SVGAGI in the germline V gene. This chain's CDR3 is CASTLNSGELFF. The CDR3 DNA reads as TGTGCCAGCACTTTAAACTCCGGGGAGCTGTTTTTT.

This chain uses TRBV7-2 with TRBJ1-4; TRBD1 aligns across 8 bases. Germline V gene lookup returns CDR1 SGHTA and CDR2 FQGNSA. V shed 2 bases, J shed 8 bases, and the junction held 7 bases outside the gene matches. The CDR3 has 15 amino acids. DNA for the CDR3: TGTGCCAGCAGCTTATTTGGGACAGGAGACGAAAAACTGTTTTTT. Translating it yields CASSLFGTGDEKLFF.

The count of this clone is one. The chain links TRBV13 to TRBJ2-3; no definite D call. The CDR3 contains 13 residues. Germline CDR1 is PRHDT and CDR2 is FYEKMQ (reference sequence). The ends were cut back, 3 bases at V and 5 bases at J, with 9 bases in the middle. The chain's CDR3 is CASSFAQVDTQYF. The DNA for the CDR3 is TGTGCCAGCAGCTTCGCCCAGGTAGATACGCAGTATTTT.

The CDR3 here is CASSKKDRNSPLHF. In DNA, the CDR3 is TGTGCCAGCAGCAAAAAGGACAGGAATTCACCCCTCCACTTT. The rearrangement links TRBV21-1 to TRBJ1-6; TRBD1, the table's D call, was not compared with the DNA. TRBV21-1 corresponds to a pseudogene. This CDR3 spans 14 amino acids.

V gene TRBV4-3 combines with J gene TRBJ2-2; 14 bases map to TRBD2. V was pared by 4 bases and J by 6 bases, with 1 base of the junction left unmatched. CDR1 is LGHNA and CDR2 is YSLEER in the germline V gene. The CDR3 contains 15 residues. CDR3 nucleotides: TGCGCCAGCAGCCGGACTAGCGGGAGGCCCGGGGAGCTGTTTTTT. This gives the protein CASSRTSGRPGELFF.